One sample yielded the 26 T cell receptor beta chains listed below, sequenced in a study of blood T cell repertoires in COVID-19. Profiled with immunoSEQ multiplex PCR; TCRdb holds only in-frame clones, not every one. Among 200,000 to 300,000 clones listed, roughly 91% were seen once. The source material was PBMCs or T cells enriched from blood (not recorded which). Source of these receptors: a man aged 40-50 years who had recovered from COVID-19.

This clone was seen a few times. The CDR3 DNA is TGTGCTAGTGGTTTGGCTTCTTTGAACACCGGGGAGCTGTTTTTT. Amino acid sequence: CASGLASLNTGELFF. The chain has TRBV12-5 and TRBJ2-2; D gene ambiguous. CDR3 length: 15 amino acids. The ends were cut back, 1 base at V and 1 base at J, with 7 bases in the middle. Germline-derived CDR1 and CDR2 are LGHNT and FRNRAP.

V and J are TRBV4-1 and TRBJ1-2, with 8 bases matching TRBD1. V dropped 5 bases and J dropped 0; count of bases not matched to a gene: 5. This CDR3 is built from 15 residues. Germline lookup yields CDR1 MGHRA and CDR2 YSYEKL. CDR3 in DNA: TGCGCCAGCAGCGAACCAGGGGGCCCTAACTATGGCTACACCTTC. Translating gives CASSEPGGPNYGYTF.

The J gene is TRBJ1-3, the V gene TRBV21-1. TRBV21-1 is noted as a pseudogene. The length of the CDR3 is 16 residues. The CDR3 spells CATRPGGAGCGNTIYF. The DNA for the CDR3 is TGTGCCACACGCCCGGGGGGCGCGGGGTGTGGAAACACCATATATTTT.

The chain combines TRBV28 with TRBJ2-7; 8 bases are a match to TRBD2. The germline V gene has CDR1 MDHEN and CDR2 SYDVKM. V shed 7 bases and J 1 base; nucleotides not matched to a gene: 6. This CDR3 is built from 14 residues. The CDR3 reads CASNREGGSYEQYF. CDR3 DNA: TGTGCCAGCAATCGGGAGGGGGGGTCCTACGAGCAGTACTTC.

The chain combines TRBV5-8 with TRBJ2-3; TRBD2 aligns across 12 bases. The V gene's germline CDR1 is SGHTS and CDR2 YDEGEE. CDR3 length: 17 amino acids. The V and J ends lost 4 bases and 7 bases, in that order; junction bases with no gene match: 13. CDR3 amino acids: CASSLQFGLAGTYTQYF. The CDR3 DNA reads as TGTGCCAGCAGCCTCCAGTTCGGACTAGCGGGAACATATACGCAGTATTTT.

The J gene is TRBJ1-4, the V gene TRBV4-3; TRBD1 is a possible D gene (6 bases). The CDR3 spans 15 residues. Trimming shortened V by 0 bases and J by 5 bases, and 10 bases separated the two germline ends. Germline CDR1 LGHNA, CDR2 YSLEER. CDR3 sequence reads: CASSQDTGKNEKLFF. Written as DNA, the CDR3 is TGCGCCAGCAGCCAAGACACAGGGAAGAATGAAAAACTGTTTTTT.

This chain uses TRBV4-2 with TRBJ2-7; 10 bases map to TRBD2. The germline CDR1 and CDR2 sequences are LGHNA and YNFKEQ. The J segment lost 0 bases and the V segment lost 4 bases, leaving 3 bases of the junction unmatched. The CDR3 contains 15 residues. CDR3 nucleotide sequence: TGTGCCAGCAGCCCACGACTAGCGGGCTCCTACGAGCAGTACTTC. Translation gives CASSPRLAGSYEQYF.

This clone appeared once. V gene TRBV28 combines with J gene TRBJ2-7; possible D gene TRBD1, 5 bases. With 2 bases removed from V and 5 bases from J, the gap between germline ends came to 13 bases. CDR3 length: 14 amino acids. Germline loops: CDR1 MDHEN, CDR2 SYDVKM. The CDR3 coding sequence is TGTGCCAGCAGTTTAGGCAGGGTGATCCACGAGCAGTACTTC. Protein: CASSLGRVIHEQYF.

This chain links TRBV10-3 with TRBJ1-2; TRBD1 matches 9 bases. With 3 bases clipped from V and 3 bases from J, the junction kept 14 bases outside the gene matches. This CDR3 comprises 18 residues. Germline CDR1 reads ENHRY; CDR2 reads SYGVKD. CDR3 DNA sequence: TGTGCCATCAGTGATTCATCGGGACAGGGAAATTGGGACTATGGCTACACCTTC. It translates to CAISDSSGQGNWDYGYTF.

This chain uses TRBV27 with TRBJ2-7; TRBD1 agrees at 9 bases. The V and J ends lost 8 bases and 2 bases, in that order; junction bases with no gene match: 4. This CDR3 spans 13 amino acids. Germline V CDR1 and CDR2: MNHEY, SMNVEV (reference sequence). CDR3 DNA: TGTGCCAGCTGGGACAGGGTAGCCTACGAGCAGTACTTC. Protein: CASWDRVAYEQYF.

V is TRBV2 and J is TRBJ1-6; the match to TRBD1 covers 7 bases. The length of the CDR3 is 14 residues. Germline CDR1 is SNHLY and CDR2 is FYNNEI. V was clipped by 10 bases and J by 7 bases; unmatched bases: 10. The CDR3 region is CATEGDSENSPLHF. CDR3 nucleotide sequence: TGTGCCACCGAGGGGGACAGCGAGAATTCACCCCTCCACTTT.

This clone turned up a few times. V gene TRBV2 combines with J gene TRBJ1-2; perhaps TRBD1 as D (6 bases). Germline lookup yields CDR1 SNHLY and CDR2 FYNNEI. V was shortened by 0 bases and J by 4 bases, with 12 bases between the two germline ends. CDR3 length equals 15 residues. The CDR3 nucleotides read TGTGCCAGCAGTGAAGCGCAGGGGCGCGGCTATGGCTACACCTTC. Its translation is CASSEAQGRGYGYTF.

The genes are TRBV7-9 and TRBJ2-7; 9 bases line up with TRBD1. In germline, CDR1 is SEHNR, CDR2 FQNEAQ (reference sequence). Trimming at V came to 3 bases and at J to 11 bases, leaving 14 bases not matched to a gene. The CDR3 extends over 15 amino acids. CDR3 sequence reads: CASSLTRRDRVSEYF. The DNA for the CDR3 is TGTGCCAGCAGCTTGACAAGAAGGGACAGGGTTTCGGAGTACTTC.

V is TRBV7-7 and J is TRBJ2-2; 9 bases align to TRBD2. With V trimmed by 2 bases and J by 2 bases, 3 bases remained unmatched. The V gene's germline CDR1 is SSHAT and CDR2 FNYEAQ (reference sequence). The CDR3 consists of 16 residues. In nucleotides, the CDR3 is TGTGCCAGCAGCTTATCGACTAGCGGCAACACCGGGGAGCTGTTTTTT. Translating it yields CASSLSTSGNTGELFF. The full variable domain, in which reference TRBV7-7 and TRBJ2-2 provide the parts outside the CDR3, is GAGVSQSPRYKVTKRGQDVTLRCDPISSHATLYWYQQALGQGPEFLTYFNYEAQPDKSGLPSDRFSAERPEGSISTLTIQRTEQRDSAMYRCASSLSTSGNTGELFFGEGSRLTVL.

The chain combines TRBV15 with TRBJ2-7, with 8 bases lining up with TRBD2. Germline V gene lookup returns CDR1 LNHNV and CDR2 YYDKDF (reference sequence). With V trimmed by 0 bases and J by 9 bases, 13 bases remained unmatched. CDR3 size: 16 residues. This CDR3 is CATSRDSGTGMSRQYF. As DNA, the CDR3 is TGTGCCACCAGCAGAGATAGCGGGACCGGGATGTCGCGGCAGTACTTC.

The gene calls are TRBV21-1 and TRBJ1-2; the table's D call TRBD1 went unverified against the DNA. TRBV21-1 constitutes a pseudogene. The CDR3 extends over 17 amino acids. The CDR3 spells CASSKLDSLLANYGYTF. As DNA, the CDR3 is TGTGCCAGCAGCAAATTGGACAGTCTCCTCGCTAACTATGGCTACACCTTC.

This chain connects TRBV5-1 to TRBJ1-3; 7 bases map to TRBD1. The CDR3 sequence is 15 residues long. Trimming took 4 bases from V and 0 from J; bases not matched to a gene: 4. Per the germline V gene, CDR1 is SGHRS and CDR2 is YFSETQ. The chain's CDR3 is CASSQGQFSGNTIYF. DNA of the CDR3: TGCGCCAGCAGCCAGGGACAGTTCTCTGGAAACACCATATATTTT.

V is TRBV27 and J is TRBJ2-6, with 7 bases identical to TRBD1. CDR3 size: 16 residues. With 6 bases clipped from V and 0 bases from J, the junction kept 5 bases outside the gene matches. Germline lookup yields CDR1 MNHEY and CDR2 SMNVEV (reference sequence). The CDR3 sequence: CASRQGTDSGANVLTF. CDR3 bases: TGTGCCAGCAGACAAGGGACAGACTCTGGGGCCAACGTCCTGACTTTC.

V is TRBV27 and J is TRBJ2-5, with D hard to call. The germline V and J ends were trimmed by 3 bases and 5 bases, with 4 bases remaining between them. Germline V gives CDR1 MNHEY, CDR2 SMNVEV (reference sequence). The CDR3 consists of 11 residues. The CDR3 loop is CASSFMETQYF. CDR3 sequence (DNA): TGTGCCAGCAGTTTCATGGAGACCCAGTACTTC.

The chain is built from TRBV5-1 and TRBJ1-1, with a possible D match to TRBD1 (6 bases). Trimming removed 4 bases from V and 5 bases from J, with 15 bases in between. The CDR3 loop spans 14 amino acids. The germline gives CDR1 SGHRS, CDR2 YFSETQ. Written as DNA, the CDR3 is TGCGCCAGCAGCCACGCCGACAGGACGACTGAAGCTTTCTTT. Encoded protein: CASSHADRTTEAFF.

The chain couples TRBV7-9 to TRBJ2-7, with D possibly being TRBD1 (6 bases). The V end was cut by 5 bases, the J end by 3 bases, with 8 bases between. Germline CDR1 and CDR2: SEHNR and FQNEAQ (reference sequence). This CDR3 spans 12 amino acids. CDR3 loop: CASSGTHYEQYF. The CDR3 DNA is TGTGCCAGCAGCGGGACACACTACGAGCAGTACTTC.

V usage is TRBV30 and J usage is TRBJ2-7; TRBD2 is a possible D gene (7 bases). V dropped 0 bases and J dropped 1 base, with 13 bases sitting between them. The CDR3 has 15 residues. Germline assignment: CDR1 GTSNPN and CDR2 SVGIG (reference sequence). The CDR3 loop reads CAWSVGGGGSYEQYF. The DNA for the CDR3 is TGTGCCTGGAGTGTTGGAGGGGGGGGATCCTACGAGCAGTACTTC.

The CDR3 DNA sequence: TGTGCTAGTGGTACCGACAGGGTGGATGGCTACACCTTC. Translation gives CASGTDRVDGYTF. The chain couples TRBV12-5 to TRBJ1-2, with 7 bases fitting TRBD1. V was clipped by 5 bases and J by 6 bases; unmatched bases: 6. Germline values: CDR1 LGHNT, CDR2 FRNRAP. The CDR3 length is 13 residues.

The rearrangement joins TRBV19 to TRBJ1-1; TRBD1 aligns across 10 bases. CDR1 LNHDA and CDR2 SQIVND come from the germline V gene (reference sequence). This CDR3 contains 18 residues. The V gene end was trimmed by 5 bases and the J gene end by 1 base; junction bases not matched to a gene: 13. The CDR3 coding sequence is TGTGCCAGTAGTTATAAACCGGGACAGGGGATAAGGAACACTGAAGCTTTCTTT. It specifies CASSYKPGQGIRNTEAFF.

V and J are TRBV6-5 and TRBJ2-1; D not certain. This CDR3 contains 15 residues. Trimming pared 5 bases from V and 0 bases from J, leaving 11 bases between. Germline-derived CDR1 and CDR2 are MNHEY and SVGAGI. The CDR3 nucleotides are TGTGCCAGCAGTCTTAGGCAGGACTCCTACAATGAGCAGTTCTTC. Its translation: CASSLRQDSYNEQFF.

The V call is TRBV4-3, the J call TRBJ2-3, with TRBD2 identical over 15 bases. Germline V gene data show CDR1 as LGHNA and CDR2 as YSLEER. This CDR3 spans 18 amino acids. With V trimmed by 1 base and J by 5 bases, 7 bases remained unmatched. The CDR3 protein is CASSQVGLAGGPGDTQYF. Written as DNA, the CDR3 is TGCGCCAGCAGCCAAGTTGGACTAGCGGGAGGGCCGGGAGATACGCAGTATTTT.